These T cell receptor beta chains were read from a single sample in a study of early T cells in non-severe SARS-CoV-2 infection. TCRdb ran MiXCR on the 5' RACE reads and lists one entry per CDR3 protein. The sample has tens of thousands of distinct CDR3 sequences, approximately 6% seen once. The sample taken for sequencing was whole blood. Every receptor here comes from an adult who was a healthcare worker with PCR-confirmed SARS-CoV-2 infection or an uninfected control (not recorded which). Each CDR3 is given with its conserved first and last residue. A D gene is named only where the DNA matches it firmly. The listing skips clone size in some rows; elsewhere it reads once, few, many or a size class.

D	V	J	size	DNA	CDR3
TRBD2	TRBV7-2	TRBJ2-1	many	TGTGCCAGCAGCCCCTCATTTCGGACTAGCGGGAGTAATGAGCAGTTCTTC	CASSPSFRTSGSNEQFF
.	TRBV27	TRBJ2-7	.	TGTGCCAGCAGTTCCCATGGGGAGCGCTACGAGCAGTACTTC	CASSSHGERYEQYF
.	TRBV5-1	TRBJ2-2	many	TGCGCCAGCAGCGCACAGGGCGCAACCGGGGAGCTGTTTTTT	CASSAQGATGELFF
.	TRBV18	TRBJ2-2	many	TGTGCCAGCTCAGGCTCGCGTTTGGGCACCGGGGAGCTGTTTTTT	CASSGSRLGTGELFF
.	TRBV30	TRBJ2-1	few	TGTGCCTGGAACGAAGCAACCAGGTCCTACAATGAGCAGTTCTTC	CAWNEATRSYNEQFF
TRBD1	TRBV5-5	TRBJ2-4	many	TGTGCCAGCAGAGCCGGGACAGGGGGCGATCGTAACATTCAGTACTTC	CASRAGTGGDRNIQYF
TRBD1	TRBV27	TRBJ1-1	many	TGTGCCACCCTCAGGGGGAATGAAGCTTTCTTT	CATLRGNEAFF
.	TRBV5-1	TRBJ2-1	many	TGCGCCAGCAGCTTGGTTTCTAGAGTGAATGAGCAGTTCTTC	CASSLVSRVNEQFF
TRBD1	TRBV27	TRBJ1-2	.	TGTGCCAGCAGTCCGGACAGGGGGTTAGGCTACACCTTC	CASSPDRGLGYTF
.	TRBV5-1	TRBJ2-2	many	TGCGCCAGCAGCTTGTCCGAGTCGGCCGGCGGGGAGCTGTTTTTT	CASSLSESAGGELFF
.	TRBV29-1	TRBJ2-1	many	TGCAGCGTTGAGTCGGGCAATGAGCAGTTCTTC	CSVESGNEQFF
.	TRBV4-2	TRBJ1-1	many	TGTGCCAGCAGCCAAGGTGGTCAGTTCAGTGAAGCTTTCTTT	CASSQGGQFSEAFF
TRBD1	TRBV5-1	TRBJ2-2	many	TGCGCCAGCAGCGACTGGACAGGGGGAAAATTGGACACCGGGGAGCTGTTTTTT	CASSDWTGGKLDTGELFF
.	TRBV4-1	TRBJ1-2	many	TGCGCCAGCAGCCCAGGGGTTAACTATGGCTACACCTTC	CASSPGVNYGYTF
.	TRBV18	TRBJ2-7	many	TGTGCCAGCTCACCAAGTTTAGATAGCTCCTACGAGCAGTACTTC	CASSPSLDSSYEQYF
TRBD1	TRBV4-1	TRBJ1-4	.	TGCGCCAGCAGCAGGGGACAGCCTAATGAAAAACTGTTTTTT	CASSRGQPNEKLFF
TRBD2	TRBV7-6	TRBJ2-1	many	TGTGCCAGCAGCCAGGGGACTAGCGGCAATGAGCAGTTCTTC	CASSQGTSGNEQFF
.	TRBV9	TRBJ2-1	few	TGTGCCAGCAGCGTAGTAGAACGGTACAATGAGCAGTTCTTC	CASSVVERYNEQFF
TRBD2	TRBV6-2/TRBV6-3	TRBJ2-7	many	TGTGCCAGCCTGGGACTAGCGGGACCCTACTTC	CASLGLAGPYF
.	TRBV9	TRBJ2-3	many	TGTGCCAGCAGCGCAACCACTAGCCGAGGAGATACGCAGTATTTT	CASSATTSRGDTQYF
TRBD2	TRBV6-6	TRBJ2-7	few	TGTGCCAGCAGTTACTCCGGGACTAGCGGAAATTACGAGCAGTACTTC	CASSYSGTSGNYEQYF
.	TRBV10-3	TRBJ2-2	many	TGTGCCATCATGAGAGACACCGGGGAGCTGTTTTTT	CAIMRDTGELFF
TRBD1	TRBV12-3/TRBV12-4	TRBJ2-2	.	TGTGCCAGCAGGAGGGACAGGGGGCCCACCGGGGAGCTGTTTTTT	CASRRDRGPTGELFF
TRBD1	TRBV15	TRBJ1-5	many	TGTGCCACCAGCAGCCCAGGGGGCGGACCTAGCAATCAGCCCCAGCATTTT	CATSSPGGGPSNQPQHF
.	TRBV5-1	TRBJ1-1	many	TGCGCCAGCAGCTTGGGGCCGGAAAGGAACACTGAAGCTTTCTTT	CASSLGPERNTEAFF
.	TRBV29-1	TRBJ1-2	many	TGCAGCGTTGAACGCTCAGGGGTAGGCTACACCTTC	CSVERSGVGYTF
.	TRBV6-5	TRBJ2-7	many	TGTGCCACCTACGGTTCCTACGAGCAGTACTTC	CATYGSYEQYF
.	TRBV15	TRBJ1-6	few	TGTGCCACCAGCAGAGGCCCGACAGGCTCACCCCTCCACTTT	CATSRGPTGSPLHF
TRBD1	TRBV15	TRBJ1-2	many	TGTGCCACCAGCAGAGATCTTATAGGGACAGGGCGTAATGGAGGCACCTTC	CATSRDLIGTGRNGGTF
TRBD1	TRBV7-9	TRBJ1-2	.	TGTGCCAGCAGCGCGGCCGGGACAGTGACCTATGGCTACACCTTC	CASSAAGTVTYGYTF